These 9 T cell receptor beta chains originate from one sample sequenced in a study of blood T cell repertoires in COVID-19. Only in-frame clones appear in the TCRdb table, and some are missing; sequencing was by immunoSEQ multiplex PCR. The sample contains 60,000 to 75,000 clones, approximately 91% of which appear only once. The sample consisted of peripheral blood. All receptors derive from a human donor in a cohort sampled during active COVID-19.

The chain is built from TRBV7-2 and TRBJ1-1; 7 nucleotides align to TRBD1. The germline V gene encodes CDR1 SGHTA and CDR2 FQGNSA. This CDR3 is built from 13 residues. The V gene end was trimmed by 3 bases and the J gene end by 5 bases; junction bases not matched to a gene: 3. CDR3 nucleotide sequence: TGTGCCAGCAGCTTGGGACAGCGGACTGAAGCTTTCTTT. The encoded protein is CASSLGQRTEAFF. Full variable domain (rest looked up from reference TRBV7-2 and TRBJ1-1): GAGVSQSPSNKVTEKGKDVELRCDPISGHTALYWYRQSLGQGLEFLIYFQGNSAPDKSGLPSDRFSAERTGGSVSTLTIQRTQQEDSAVYLCASSLGQRTEAFFGQGTRLTVV.

J is TRBJ2-1 and V is TRBV11-3, with 9 bases fitting TRBD2. In germline, CDR1 is SGHNT, CDR2 YENEEA. The trim removed 1 base at V and 5 bases at J, leaving 6 bases unmatched. This CDR3 comprises 16 residues. CDR3 nucleotide sequence: TGTGCCAGCAGCTTAGTGGCGGGAGGGGTCCACAATGAGCAGTTCTTC. This codes for CASSLVAGGVHNEQFF.

This clone turned up a few times. This chain links TRBV4-3 with TRBJ2-3; D is uncertain. This CDR3 is built from 14 residues. V was cut by 0 bases and J by 7 bases, with 11 bases left in between. Germline V lookup: CDR1 LGHNA, CDR2 YSLEER. The CDR3 reads CASSQDVQRNTQYF. The CDR3 DNA reads TGCGCCAGCAGCCAAGACGTGCAGCGAAATACGCAGTATTTT.

This rearrangement joins TRBV24-1 to TRBJ1-4; TRBD1 matches at 7 bases. The CDR3 runs 16 residues. From germline, CDR1 is KGHDR and CDR2 SFDVKD. V was clipped by 3 bases and J by 5 bases; unmatched bases: 8. The CDR3 protein is CATSDGRTGLNEKLFF. The CDR3 nucleotides read TGTGCCACCAGTGATGGTCGGACAGGCTTAAATGAAAAACTGTTTTTT.

This clone has just one count. This chain uses TRBV7-2 with TRBJ1-5; D is unresolved. With 8 bases removed from V and 0 bases from J, the gap between germline ends came to 5 bases. The length of the CDR3 is 12 residues. CDR1 and CDR2 (germline): SGHTA, FQGNSA. The CDR3 is CASGSSNQPQHF. The CDR3 DNA follows: TGTGCCAGCGGGAGTAGCAATCAGCCCCAGCATTTT.

This chain links TRBV14 with TRBJ2-7, with 11 bases aligning to TRBD2. The CDR3 runs 15 residues. J was trimmed by 3 bases and V by 1 base; bases with no gene match: 2. Germline V gene lookup returns CDR1 SGHDN and CDR2 FVKESK. The CDR3 loop reads CASSQGLAGIYEQYF. The CDR3 DNA reads as TGTGCCAGCAGCCAAGGACTAGCGGGAATCTACGAGCAGTACTTC.

The rearrangement joins TRBV3-1 (or the pseudogene TRBV3-2) to TRBJ1-3, with D tentatively TRBD1 (5 bases). With 3 bases removed from V and 4 bases from J, the gap between germline ends came to 16 bases. Germline loops: CDR1 LGHDT, CDR2 YNNKEL (reference sequence). CDR3 size: 16 residues. CDR3 DNA: TGTGCCAGCAGCCATCAAGGGGTCGGGCCCGGAAACACCATATATTTT. It encodes CASSHQGVGPGNTIYF.

The CDR3 nucleotides read TGTGCCAGCAGCCGAACTGGACTGACCTACAATGAGCAGTTCTTC. Its protein is CASSRTGLTYNEQFF. This rearrangement joins TRBV11-2 to TRBJ2-1; perhaps TRBD2 as D (5 bases). The CDR3 spans 15 residues. Germline CDR1 is SGHAT and CDR2 is FQNNGV. The germline V and J ends were trimmed by 5 bases and 2 bases, with 13 bases remaining between them.

This chain uses TRBV28 with TRBJ1-6; weak D call: TRBD1 (5 bases). CDR3 size: 13 residues. CDR1 is MDHEN, CDR2 SYDVKM, per germline. V lost 6 bases, J lost 9 bases, and 12 bases lay in between. For the CDR3, the DNA is TGTGCCAGCAGGTCAGGGTCCAGTTCACCCCTCCACTTT. Residues: CASRSGSSSPLHF.